Presented here are 29 T cell receptor beta chains from one specimen sequenced in a study of T cell repertoires in cytomegalovirus infection. TCRdb recomputed calls from the reads with MiXCR, one row per CDR3 protein. The table shows about 600,000 distinct CDR3 sequences, with 24% occurring only once. Material for sequencing was CD8+ T cells from PBMCs. These receptors were obtained from a human donor in good health (CMV status not recorded). Some clones in this sample may be carry-over from other donors' samples.

This clonotype showed up just a few times. The rearrangement links TRBV7-2 to TRBJ2-1; TRBD2 matches 9 bases. CDR1 and CDR2 (germline): SGHTA, FQGNSA. The CDR3 is 15 residues long. J gave up 14 bases and V 0 bases, and 11 bases lay outside the gene matches. The CDR3 reads CASSLAPVAGEREFF. In nucleotides, the CDR3 is TGTGCCAGCAGCTTAGCCCCGGTAGCGGGGGAAAGGGAGTTCTTC.

This rearrangement joins TRBV29-1 to TRBJ2-1; D is uncertain. The CDR3 sequence is 13 residues long. Germline CDR1 reads SQVTM; CDR2 reads ANQGSEA. V was trimmed by 3 bases and J by 5 bases, leaving 11 bases between them. CDR3 protein: CSVEGGTNNEQFF. The CDR3 nucleotides are TGCAGCGTTGAGGGTGGCACCAACAATGAGCAGTTCTTC.

This clonotype was counted at least ten times. The gene calls are TRBV12-3 or TRBV12-4 and TRBJ2-1, with TRBD1 matching over 11 bases. This CDR3 comprises 13 residues. V lost 5 bases to trimming and J lost 8 bases; unmatched junction nucleotides: 2. The CDR3 DNA reads as TGTGCCAGCAGTGGGGACAGGGGGGATGAGCAGTTCTTC. Protein sequence: CASSGDRGDEQFF.

The genes are TRBV12-3 or TRBV12-4 and TRBJ2-3; the match to TRBD2 covers 8 bases. Losses at the gene ends were 6 bases for V and 3 bases for J; bases not matched to a gene: 14. The CDR3 has 17 residues. The CDR3 DNA is TGTGCCAGCAGACCCCATTCGACTAGCGTACATACAGATACGCAGTATTTT. Protein sequence: CASRPHSTSVHTDTQYF.

The chain's CDR3 is CASSQQGRTLNTGELFF. The CDR3 DNA sequence: TGCGCCAGCAGCCAACAGGGAAGGACACTTAACACCGGGGAGCTGTTTTTT. The chain carries TRBV4-1 and TRBJ2-2; a weak D match, TRBD1 (5 bases). Trimming took 2 bases from V and 2 from J, leaving 15 bases between them. This CDR3 is 17 amino acids long. CDR1 is MGHRA, CDR2 YSYEKL, per germline.

This clonotype was seen a few times. This sequence joins TRBV20-1 and TRBJ2-2; D call uncertain. This CDR3 has 16 residues. V was clipped by 1 base and J by 1 base, with 13 bases between them. CDR1 is DFQATT and CDR2 is SNEGSKA in the germline V gene (reference sequence). CDR3 loop: CSARAPGPGNTGELFF. Written as DNA, the CDR3 is TGCAGTGCTAGAGCCCCGGGTCCGGGGAACACCGGGGAGCTGTTTTTT.

This clonotype has a count of ten or more. This chain links TRBV7-8 with TRBJ2-3, with TRBD2 matching 14 bases. The CDR3 loop spans 17 amino acids. J lost 2 bases, V lost 5 bases, and 6 bases had no gene match. Germline CDR1 SGHVS, CDR2 FQNEAQ. The CDR3 coding sequence is TGTGCCAGCAGCCCCGGACTAGCGGGGGGTTTCACAGATACGCAGTATTTT. Its protein product is CASSPGLAGGFTDTQYF. Full variable domain (remainder filled in from reference TRBV7-8 and TRBJ2-3): GAGVSQSPRYKVAKRGQDVALRCDPISGHVSLFWYQQALGQGPEFLTYFQNEAQLDKSGLPSDRFFAERPEGSVSTLKIQRTQQEDSAVYLCASSPGLAGGFTDTQYFGPGTRLTVL.

This clonotype occurred many times. The chain recombines TRBV6-1 with TRBJ1-5; 7 nucleotides align to TRBD1. J gave up 6 bases and V 6 bases, and 11 bases lay outside the gene matches. The CDR3 runs to 15 residues. Germline V CDR1 and CDR2: MNHNS, SASEGT. Here the CDR3 DNA reads TGTGCCAGCAGCGCCGACAGGGTGGGGGGTCAGCCCCAGCATTTT. It yields the protein CASSADRVGGQPQHF.

This clonotype has more than one count but fewer than ten. The rearrangement joins TRBV7-3 to TRBJ2-1; D tentatively fits TRBD1 or TRBD2 (6 bases each). V lost 3 bases and J lost 4, with 16 bases in between. Germline V CDR1 and CDR2: SGHTA, FQGTGA. The CDR3 is 16 residues long. The CDR3 loop reads CASSLEAGHRYNEQFF. CDR3 nucleotides: TGTGCCAGCAGCTTGGAGGCGGGACACCGTTACAATGAGCAGTTCTTC.

At least ten counts were recorded for this clonotype. The V gene is TRBV7-3, the J gene TRBJ2-2; perhaps TRBD1 as D (5 bases). CDR1 is SGHTA, CDR2 FQGTGA, per germline. This CDR3 comprises 19 residues. V dropped 5 bases and J dropped 5 bases, with 27 bases sitting between them. CDR3 residues: CASSIKKTDGQGRTGELFF. The CDR3 DNA reads as TGTGCCAGCAGCATCAAAAAGACCGACGGGCAGGGAAGGACCGGGGAGCTGTTTTTT. Complete variable domain (other parts from reference TRBV7-3 and TRBJ2-2): GAGVSQTPSNKVTEKGKYVELRCDPISGHTALYWYRQSLGQGPEFLIYFQGTGAADDSGLPNDRFFAVRPEGSVSTLKIQRTERGDSAVYLCASSIKKTDGQGRTGELFFGEGSRLTVL.

This clonotype occurred a few times. The J gene is TRBJ2-2, the V gene TRBV29-1; the match to TRBD1 covers 10 bases. The CDR3 covers 13 residues. The ends lost 7 bases at V and 5 bases at J; junction bases unmatched: 4. Germline V gene lookup returns CDR1 SQVTM and CDR2 ANQGSEA. CDR3 in amino acids: CSGQGAWTGELFF. The CDR3 bases are TGCAGCGGACAGGGGGCTTGGACCGGGGAGCTGTTTTTT.

J is TRBJ2-5 and V is TRBV6-2 or TRBV6-3; the D is unclear. Trimming removed 4 bases at V and 5 bases at J, with 14 bases between. The CDR3 totals 14 residues. Germline lookup yields CDR1 MNHEY and CDR2 SVGEGT. The CDR3: CASSWVSWLETQYF. In DNA, the CDR3 is TGTGCCAGCAGTTGGGTTAGTTGGCTTGAGACCCAGTACTTC.

This clonotype came up a few times. This chain joins TRBV6-5 and TRBJ1-4; the D is unclear. V gave up 0 bases and J gave up 2 bases, with 13 bases separating them. Per the germline V gene, CDR1 is MNHEY and CDR2 is SVGAGI. The CDR3 covers 17 residues. The CDR3 DNA reads as TGTGCCAGCAGTTACTCTCCCCGCCTCCTGACTAATGAAAAACTGTTTTTT. Residues: CASSYSPRLLTNEKLFF.

J is TRBJ1-5 and V is TRBV10-1; D not resolved. Per germline, CDR1 WNHNN and CDR2 SYGVQD (reference sequence). With 8 bases removed from V and 4 bases from J, the gap between germline ends came to 15 bases. The CDR3 extends over 14 amino acids. The CDR3 sequence is CASRRVSLNQPQHF. In DNA, the CDR3 is TGCGCCAGCCGTCGGGTCTCCCTGAATCAGCCCCAGCATTTT.

This clonotype was counted only a few times. The CDR3: CSGQTSERGAGIYNEQFF. DNA of the CDR3: TGCAGCGGTCAGACGTCCGAGCGGGGGGCGGGTATTTACAATGAGCAGTTCTTC. The chain uses TRBV29-1 and TRBJ2-1; the match to TRBD2 covers 9 bases. CDR3 size: 18 residues. Germline CDR1 is SQVTM and CDR2 is ANQGSEA. The V segment lost 7 bases and the J segment 4 bases; nucleotides outside the gene matches: 20.

Details on this clonotype: Just one base apart from a much larger clone, this may be a read error. The rearrangement uses TRBV28 and TRBJ2-1, with a weak D call TRBD1 (5 bases). V was pared by 10 bases and J by 8 bases, with 24 bases between. Germline CDR1 reads MDHEN; CDR2 reads SYDVKM. The CDR3 is 15 residues long. CDR3 DNA: TGTGCCAACAGGCCTTTTGACAGAGCTCTGGATGAGCAGTTCTTC. It codes for CANRPFDRALDEQFF.

The chain combines TRBV29-1 with TRBJ1-1; D is possibly TRBD1 (5 bases). Trimming removed 5 bases from V and 8 bases from J, with 12 bases in between. This CDR3 comprises 11 residues. CDR1 and CDR2 from the germline V gene are SQVTM and ANQGSEA. The CDR3 is CSVPPRVEAFF. Here the CDR3 DNA reads TGCAGCGTTCCGCCCAGGGTAGAAGCTTTCTTT.

This clonotype showed up just a few times. V usage is TRBV29-1 and J usage is TRBJ2-7, with TRBD2 matching 11 bases. V shed 4 bases, J shed 3 bases, and the junction held 5 bases outside the gene matches. This CDR3 contains 14 residues. Looked up from germline, CDR1 is SQVTM and CDR2 is ANQGSEA. CDR3 coding DNA: TGCAGCGTTGGGCGTAGCGGGGGGGGCTACGAGCAGTACTTC. Encoded protein: CSVGRSGGGYEQYF.

In this sample, this clonotype turned up many times. This chain joins TRBV6-8 and TRBJ2-1; D is undetermined. V was trimmed by 2 bases and J by 1 base, leaving 9 bases between them. The CDR3 length is 15 residues. CDR1 and CDR2 (germline): MNHGY, SAAAGT. This CDR3 reads CASSYGPDSYNEQFF. The CDR3 nucleotides are TGTGCCAGCAGTTACGGTCCGGATTCCTACAATGAGCAGTTCTTC.

The V call is TRBV5-3, the J call TRBJ2-7; 15 bases are shared with TRBD2. TRBV5-3 is annotated as an ORF whose role is uncertain. This CDR3 has 17 residues. With V trimmed by 9 bases and J by 0 bases, 10 bases remained unmatched. The CDR3 loop is CANSSGLAGGPSYEQYV. The CDR3 DNA is TGTGCCAACAGCTCGGGACTAGCGGGGGGACCCTCCTACGAGCAGTACGTC.

This clonotype was counted ten times or more. The chain employs TRBV28 and TRBJ1-2, with a tentative D call TRBD1 (5 bases). Trimming stripped 3 bases from V and 0 bases from J, with 17 bases between. The CDR3 spans 17 residues. Germline V gives CDR1 MDHEN, CDR2 SYDVKM. The CDR3 DNA sequence: TGTGCCAGCAGTTTTCGGTGGCGGGACGATTCTAACTATGGCTACACCTTC. Its protein product is CASSFRWRDDSNYGYTF.

This clonotype was seen more than once but under ten times. V and J are TRBV5-1 and TRBJ1-1; 10 bases agree with TRBD1. Trimming at V came to 4 bases and at J to 4 bases, leaving 7 bases not matched to a gene. The length of the CDR3 is 15 residues. Germline-derived CDR1 and CDR2 are SGHRS and YFSETQ. Here the CDR3 reads CASSLWTGGGTEAFF. The DNA for the CDR3 is TGCGCCAGCAGCCTCTGGACAGGGGGAGGCACTGAAGCTTTCTTT.

This clonotype was recorded many times. The gene calls are TRBV10-3 and TRBJ2-2; 11 bases are shared with TRBD2. J lost 8 bases, V lost 7 bases, and 3 bases had no gene match. From germline, CDR1 is ENHRY and CDR2 SYGVKD. CDR3 length equals 13 residues. CDR3 bases: TGTGCCATCAAGACTAGCGGGGAGGGGGAGCTGTTTTTT. It is translated as CAIKTSGEGELFF.

The chain employs TRBV29-1 and TRBJ1-2; 7 bases map to TRBD1. Germline trimming cut 6 bases from V and 4 bases from J; bases unmatched to any gene: 14. Germline assignment: CDR1 SQVTM and CDR2 ANQGSEA. This CDR3 is 15 amino acids long. The CDR3 protein is CSVPEVAGGLYGYTF. The CDR3 DNA follows: TGCAGCGTCCCGGAAGTGGCAGGGGGTCTCTATGGCTACACCTTC.

In its sample, this clonotype was seen many times. The chain recombines TRBV7-8 with TRBJ2-7, with D perhaps TRBD2 (5 bases). Trimming pared 0 bases from V and 3 bases from J, leaving 6 bases between. The CDR3 consists of 13 residues. Germline CDR1 SGHVS, CDR2 FQNEAQ. Here the CDR3 reads CASSLAGSYEQYV. The CDR3 DNA reads TGTGCCAGCAGCTTAGCGGGGAGCTACGAGCAGTACGTC.

There are a few counts of this clonotype. The chain joins TRBV12-3 or TRBV12-4 to TRBJ2-1; maybe TRBD1 (7 bases). This CDR3 region has 17 residues. Trimming pared 7 bases from V and 10 bases from J, leaving 29 bases between. In DNA form, the CDR3 reads TGTGCCAGCACCTTGGGGGGTGAGGGGGCGAGATCACACGAGCAGTTCTTC. Encoded protein: CASTLGGEGARSHEQFF.

This clonotype was counted a single time. One base away lies a much larger clone, so this may be a sequencing read error. This chain links TRBV6-5 with TRBJ2-1; D might be TRBD2 (6 bases). The germline V gene has CDR1 MNHEY and CDR2 SVGAGI. V was shortened by 2 bases and J by 7 bases, with 12 bases between the two germline ends. The CDR3 loop spans 14 amino acids. The CDR3 loop reads CASSYTMEGNEQFF. The CDR3 nucleotides read TGTGCCAGCAGTTACACGATGGAGGGGAATGAGCAGTTCTTC.

This clonotype was counted ten times or more. The rearrangement joins TRBV12-3 or TRBV12-4 to TRBJ1-2; 11 nucleotides agree with TRBD1. CDR3 size: 15 residues. The V segment lost 7 bases and the J segment 4 bases; nucleotides outside the gene matches: 8. DNA of the CDR3: TGTGCCAGCACCGGGACAGGGGGTGGACCCTATGGCTACACCTTC. Translated, it gives CASTGTGGGPYGYTF.

This clonotype was detected many times. This chain connects TRBV7-3 to TRBJ2-5; 10 nucleotides match TRBD1. The CDR3 length is 16 residues. Germline V gene sequence: CDR1 SGHTA, CDR2 FQGTGA. With 5 bases clipped from V and 6 bases from J, the junction kept 12 bases outside the gene matches. CDR3 loop: CASSIRDRGDRQTQYF. For the CDR3, the DNA is TGTGCCAGCAGCATCCGGGACAGGGGCGACCGGCAGACCCAGTACTTC.